The entry below describes one T cell receptor (beta chain). Its antigen is unidentified. The germline gives CDR1 DFQATT, CDR2 SNEGSKA (reference sequence). V lost 1 base, J lost 7 bases, and 13 bases lay in between. The CDR3 has 13 residues. The entry originates in a study of molecular identifiers for immune sequencing clone quantification. General study findings and limits: Clonotypes topping 20 RNA copies carried over 97% of effector molecules but under 1% of naive ones. Barcodes shared by identical TCR molecules could lead to underestimated sizes of highly expanded clones.

Generation of bulk TCR libraries relied on previously described methods and listed TCR primers. TCRdb reprocessed the PCR reads with MiXCR, giving one entry per CDR3 protein. Altogether about 500,000 distinct CDR3 sequences are present, roughly 24% being singletons, with the ten largest covering under 0.8%. Sequencing was done on a sample of naive CD8+ T cells from blood, with Jurkat cell RNA spiked in. Subset reported: FACS-sorted CD8+CD4-CCR7+CD45RA+ naive T cells. This TCR came from a human donor in good health. Some libraries in this study had Jurkat cell RNA spiked in. The V gene is TRBV20-1, the J gene TRBJ1-2; D uncertain. The CDR3 DNA is TGCAGTGCTAGAGGCCCCGAGGTCCCTGGCTACACCTTC. It yields the protein CSARGPEVPGYTF.